This T cell receptor (beta chain) was sequenced in a study of cytomegalovirus exposure and HLA in healthy donors. Study-level results: Compared with the approximately 700-donor mean, an Asian-associated ancestry cluster reportedly had fewer N-insertions, according to a later analysis.

The count of this clone is one. Its antigen is still unknown. This PCR relied on a set of 60 Vbeta primers and 13 Jbeta primers. Original processing methods: There were around 80 million unique TCR beta chains by a later count, and approximately 12 million of them were shared. TCRdb keeps only in-frame clones here, not all; method: immunoSEQ multiplex PCR. That table gives V, J and clone size, and the DNA gave D and trimming. Found here are around 150,000 clones, roughly 80% of them singletons; the top ten hold more than 3.5%. Germline-derived CDR1 and CDR2 are SEHNR and FQNEAQ (reference sequence). CDR3 size: 13 residues. The V and J ends lost 5 bases and 4 bases, in that order; junction bases with no gene match: 4.

Specimen: PBMCs. This chain uses TRBV7-9 with TRBJ1-2; 7 bases line up with TRBD1. This TCR was recovered from a man between 40 and 49 years old in good health and CMV-seronegative. CDR3: CASSEQGFYGYTF. The CDR3 DNA sequence: TGTGCCAGCAGCGAACAGGGGTTCTATGGCTACACCTTC. The full variable domain, its missing parts supplied by reference TRBV7-9 and TRBJ1-2, is DTGVSQNPRHKITKRGQNVTFRCDPISEHNRLYWYRQTLGQGPEFLTYFQNEAQLEKSRLLSDRFSAERPKGSFSTLEIQRTEQGDSAMYLCASSEQGFYGYTFGSGTRLTVV.